This TCR beta chain originates from a study of blood T cell repertoires in COVID-19. Study-level information: Some COVID-19 samples were acute and others convalescent; all came from the United States, Italy and Spain. Sample material is recorded as cDNA or gDNA derived from T cells, B-cell-depleted T cells, or PBMCs.

Germline loops: CDR1 SGHDN, CDR2 FVKESK. Trimming took 1 base from V and 6 from J; bases not matched to a gene: 0. CDR3 length: 12 amino acids. As handled by the study authors: Cell counts per sample came from amplifying reference gene primers. Clones were sequenced by immunoSEQ multiplex PCR, and TCRdb holds only the in-frame ones, with some missing. That table is the source of V, J and clone size, and D and trimming were worked out from the DNA. The repertoire consists of about 280,000 clones, with around 90% occurring once and the leading ten covering more than 7.5%. The sequence was collected from a man between 18 and 35 years old with active or convalescent COVID-19. The sequenced sample was peripheral blood. The rearrangement uses TRBV14 and TRBJ2-7; TRBD2 aligns across 7 bases. The CDR3 bases are TGTGCCAGCAGCCAAGTAGCGGGCGAGCAGTACTTC. Translated, it gives CASSQVAGEQYF.